The sequence of this T cell receptor (beta chain) was determined in a study of hypomethylating agent response in myelodysplastic syndrome. About the research overall: With a mean age of roughly 72 +/- 6.3 years, patients were most commonly cytogenetically diploid. Responders were about six patients with complete response or hematologic improvement; 4 or 5 were non-responders.

The CDR3 sequence is 12 residues long. The germline gives CDR1 SGHDT, CDR2 YYEEEE. Deletions cut 4 bases from V and 13 bases from J, with 12 bases between. Clones were sequenced by immunoSEQ multiplex PCR, and TCRdb holds only the in-frame ones, with some missing. The sample has 4,700 or so clones, over 75% seen once. V and J are TRBV5-6 and TRBJ1-6; no clear D gene. This receptor was obtained from a human donor with myelodysplastic syndrome. This specimen consisted of bone marrow, obtained before or after starting hypomethylating agent treatment for myelodysplastic syndrome (not recorded which). This CDR3 reads CASSTRVPPLHF. As DNA, the CDR3 is TGTGCCAGCAGCACCCGGGTTCCGCCCCTCCACTTT.